Listed here is a single TCR beta chain. The antigen is unknown. The repertoire was sequenced with immunoSEQ multiplex PCR; TCRdb's copy has only in-frame clones and lacks some. Of approximately 230,000 clones detected, approximately 84% appear once; the ten largest clones hold about 12%. The data derive from a study of cytomegalovirus exposure and HLA in healthy donors. Study outcomes and limitations: The investigators catalogued some 160 TCR beta chains as cytomegalovirus-associated.

Germline trimming cut 3 bases from V and 8 bases from J; bases unmatched to any gene: 5. This CDR3 is built from 14 residues. CDR1 and CDR2 from the germline V gene are SNHLY and FYNNEI. This clonotype was obtained from a man in his late teens or twenties in good health and CMV-seropositive. What was sequenced was PBMCs. This chain joins TRBV2 and TRBJ1-2; 11 bases map to TRBD1. CDR3 sequence: CASSDGQGARGYTF. The CDR3, as DNA: TGTGCCAGCAGTGACGGACAGGGGGCGAGGGGCTACACCTTC.